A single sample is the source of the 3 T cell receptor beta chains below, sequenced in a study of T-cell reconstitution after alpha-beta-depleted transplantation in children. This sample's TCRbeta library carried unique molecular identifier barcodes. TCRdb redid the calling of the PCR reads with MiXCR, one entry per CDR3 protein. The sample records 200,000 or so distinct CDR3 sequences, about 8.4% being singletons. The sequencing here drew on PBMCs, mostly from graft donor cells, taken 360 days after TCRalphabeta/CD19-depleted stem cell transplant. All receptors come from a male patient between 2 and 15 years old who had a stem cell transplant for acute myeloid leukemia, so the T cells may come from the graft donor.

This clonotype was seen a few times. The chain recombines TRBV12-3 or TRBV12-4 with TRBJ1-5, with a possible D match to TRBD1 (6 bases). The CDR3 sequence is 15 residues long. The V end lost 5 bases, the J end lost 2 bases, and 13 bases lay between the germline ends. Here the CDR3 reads CASSRRGSRNQPQHF. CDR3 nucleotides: TGTGCCAGCAGTCGCAGGGGTAGCCGCAATCAGCCCCAGCATTTT.

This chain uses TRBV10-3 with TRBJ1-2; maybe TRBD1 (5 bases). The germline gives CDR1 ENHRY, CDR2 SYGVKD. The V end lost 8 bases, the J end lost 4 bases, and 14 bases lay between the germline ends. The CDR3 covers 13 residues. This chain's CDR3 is CAIGISGPYGYTF. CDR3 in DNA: TGTGCCATCGGCATCTCGGGGCCCTATGGCTACACCTTC.

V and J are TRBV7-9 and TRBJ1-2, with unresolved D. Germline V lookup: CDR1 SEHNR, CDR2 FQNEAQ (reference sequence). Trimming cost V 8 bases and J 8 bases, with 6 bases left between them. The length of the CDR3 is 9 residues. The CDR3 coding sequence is TGTGCCAGCTCGGACGGCTACACCTTC. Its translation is CASSDGYTF. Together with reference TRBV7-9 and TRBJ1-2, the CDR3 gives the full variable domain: DTGVSQNPRHKITKRGQNVTFRCDPISEHNRLYWYRQTLGQGPEFLTYFQNEAQLEKSRLLSDRFSAERPKGSFSTLEIQRTEQGDSAMYLCASSDGYTFGSGTRLTVV.